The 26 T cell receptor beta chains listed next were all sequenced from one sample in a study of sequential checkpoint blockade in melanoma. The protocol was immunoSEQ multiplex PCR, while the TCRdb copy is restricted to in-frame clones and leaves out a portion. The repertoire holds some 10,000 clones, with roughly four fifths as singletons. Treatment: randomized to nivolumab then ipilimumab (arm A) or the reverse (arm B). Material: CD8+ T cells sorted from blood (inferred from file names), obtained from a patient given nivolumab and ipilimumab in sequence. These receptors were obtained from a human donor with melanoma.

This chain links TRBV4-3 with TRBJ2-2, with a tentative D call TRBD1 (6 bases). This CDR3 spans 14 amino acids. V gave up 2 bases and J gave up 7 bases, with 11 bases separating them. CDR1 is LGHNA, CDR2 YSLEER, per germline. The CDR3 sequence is CASSQTQGVGELFF. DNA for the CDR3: TGCGCCAGCAGCCAAACACAGGGAGTCGGGGAGCTGTTTTTT.

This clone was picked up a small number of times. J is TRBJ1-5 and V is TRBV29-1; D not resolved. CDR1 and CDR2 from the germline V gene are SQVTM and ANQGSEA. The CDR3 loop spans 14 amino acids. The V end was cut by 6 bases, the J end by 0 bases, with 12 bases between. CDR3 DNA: TGCAGCGTCGCCGATGTCGGTAGCAATCAGCCCCAGCATTTT. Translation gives CSVADVGSNQPQHF.

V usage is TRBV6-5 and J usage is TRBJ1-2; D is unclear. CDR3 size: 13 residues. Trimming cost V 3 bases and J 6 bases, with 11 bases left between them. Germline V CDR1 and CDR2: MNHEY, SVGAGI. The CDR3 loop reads CASSYSTGDGYTF. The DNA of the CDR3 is TGTGCCAGCAGTTATTCTACGGGAGATGGCTACACCTTC.

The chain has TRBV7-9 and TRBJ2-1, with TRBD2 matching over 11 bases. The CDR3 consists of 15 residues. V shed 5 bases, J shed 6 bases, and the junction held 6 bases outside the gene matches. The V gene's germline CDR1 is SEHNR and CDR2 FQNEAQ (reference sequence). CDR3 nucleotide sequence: TGTGCCAGCAGCGTGGGACTAGCGGCCCTCAATGAGCAGTTCTTC. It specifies CASSVGLAALNEQFF.

The CDR3 here is CASSARIEHEQFF. CDR3 nucleotides: TGTGCCAGCAGTGCGAGGATAGAGCATGAGCAGTTCTTC. The chain employs TRBV6-4 and TRBJ2-1; D is uncertain. Trimming cost V 4 bases and J 8 bases, with 12 bases left between them. Germline V lookup: CDR1 MRHNA, CDR2 SNTAGT. The CDR3 totals 13 residues.

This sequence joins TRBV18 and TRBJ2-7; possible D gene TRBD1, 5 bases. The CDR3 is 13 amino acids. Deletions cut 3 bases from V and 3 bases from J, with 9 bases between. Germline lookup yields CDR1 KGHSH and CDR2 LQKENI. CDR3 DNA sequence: TGTGCCAGCTCACCGACAGCGTTCTACGAGCAGTACTTC. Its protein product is CASSPTAFYEQYF.

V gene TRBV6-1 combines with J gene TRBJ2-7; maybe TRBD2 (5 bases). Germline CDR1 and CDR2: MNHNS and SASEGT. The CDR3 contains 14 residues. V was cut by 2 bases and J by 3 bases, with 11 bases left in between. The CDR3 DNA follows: TGTGCCAGCAGTGAACGGGGTTTTAGCTACGAGCAGTACTTC. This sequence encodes CASSERGFSYEQYF.

CDR3 protein: CAILESTSGSYEQYF. CDR3 nucleotide sequence: TGTGCCATTCTCGAGTCGACTAGCGGGAGCTACGAGCAGTACTTC. This chain joins TRBV10-3 and TRBJ2-7, with 12 positions matching TRBD2. V lost 9 bases, J lost 3 bases, and 9 bases stayed unmatched. CDR3 size: 15 residues. Germline V gives CDR1 ENHRY, CDR2 SYGVKD.

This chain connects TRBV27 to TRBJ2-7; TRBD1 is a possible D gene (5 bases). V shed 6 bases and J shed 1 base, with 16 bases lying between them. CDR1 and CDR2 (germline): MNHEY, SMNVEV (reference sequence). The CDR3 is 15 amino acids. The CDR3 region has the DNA TGTGCCAGCAGCTCGACAGACGGCCCTTCCTACGAGCAGTACTTC. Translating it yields CASSSTDGPSYEQYF.

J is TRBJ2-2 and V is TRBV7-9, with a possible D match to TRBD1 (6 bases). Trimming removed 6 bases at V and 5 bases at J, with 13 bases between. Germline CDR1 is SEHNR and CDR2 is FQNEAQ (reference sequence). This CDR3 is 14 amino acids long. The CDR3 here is CASRHRTGTGELFF. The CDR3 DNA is TGTGCCAGCAGGCACCGTACAGGGACCGGGGAGCTGTTTTTT.

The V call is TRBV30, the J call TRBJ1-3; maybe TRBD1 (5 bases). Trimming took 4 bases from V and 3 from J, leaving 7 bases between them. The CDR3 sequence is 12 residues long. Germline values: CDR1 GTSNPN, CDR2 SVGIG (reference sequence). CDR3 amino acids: CAWKGIGNTIYF. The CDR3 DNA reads TGTGCCTGGAAGGGGATTGGAAACACCATATATTTT.

As DNA, the CDR3 is TGCAGCGCAAAACAGGGGGCGAACTACGAGCAGTACTTC. Its translation: CSAKQGANYEQYF. V is TRBV29-1 and J is TRBJ2-7; TRBD1 matches at 9 bases. From germline, CDR1 is SQVTM and CDR2 ANQGSEA. The CDR3 covers 13 residues. Trimming removed 7 bases from V and 3 bases from J; junction bases left unmatched: 7.

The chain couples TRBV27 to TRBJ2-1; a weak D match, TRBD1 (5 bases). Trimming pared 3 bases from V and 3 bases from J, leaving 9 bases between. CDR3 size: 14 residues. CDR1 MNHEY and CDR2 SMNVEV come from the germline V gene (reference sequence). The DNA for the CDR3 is TGTGCCAGCAGTTTCTCCAGGGTCTACAATGAGCAGTTCTTC. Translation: CASSFSRVYNEQFF.

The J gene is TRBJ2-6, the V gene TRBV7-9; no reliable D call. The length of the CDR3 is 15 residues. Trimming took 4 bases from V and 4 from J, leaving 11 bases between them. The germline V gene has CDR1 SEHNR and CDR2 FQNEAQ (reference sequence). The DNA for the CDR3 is TGTGCCAGCAGCTCTCCAATGACAGGGGCCAACGTCCTGACTTTC. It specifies CASSSPMTGANVLTF.

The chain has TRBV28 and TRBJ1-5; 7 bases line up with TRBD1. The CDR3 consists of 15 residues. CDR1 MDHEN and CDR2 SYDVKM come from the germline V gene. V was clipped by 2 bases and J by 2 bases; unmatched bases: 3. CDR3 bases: TGTGCCAGCAGTTTAGCAGGGGGAGGCAATCAGCCCCAGCATTTT. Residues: CASSLAGGGNQPQHF.

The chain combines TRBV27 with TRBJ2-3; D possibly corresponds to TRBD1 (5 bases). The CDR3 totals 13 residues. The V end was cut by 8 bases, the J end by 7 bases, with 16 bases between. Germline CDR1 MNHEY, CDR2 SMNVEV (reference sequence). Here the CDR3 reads CASGPPGLNTQYF. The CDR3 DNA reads TGTGCCAGCGGACCCCCAGGGTTGAATACGCAGTATTTT.

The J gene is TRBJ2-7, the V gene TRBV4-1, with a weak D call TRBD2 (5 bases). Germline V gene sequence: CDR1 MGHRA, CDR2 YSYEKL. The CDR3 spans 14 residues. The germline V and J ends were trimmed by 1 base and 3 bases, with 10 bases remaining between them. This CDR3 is CASSQVIGDYEQYF. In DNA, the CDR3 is TGCGCCAGCAGCCAAGTAATCGGGGACTACGAGCAGTACTTC.

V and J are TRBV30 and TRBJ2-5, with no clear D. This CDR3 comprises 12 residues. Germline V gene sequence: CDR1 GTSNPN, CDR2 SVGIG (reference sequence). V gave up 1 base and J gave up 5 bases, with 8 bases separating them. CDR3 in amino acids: CAWSAVRETQYF. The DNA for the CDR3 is TGTGCCTGGAGTGCGGTCCGGGAGACCCAGTACTTC.

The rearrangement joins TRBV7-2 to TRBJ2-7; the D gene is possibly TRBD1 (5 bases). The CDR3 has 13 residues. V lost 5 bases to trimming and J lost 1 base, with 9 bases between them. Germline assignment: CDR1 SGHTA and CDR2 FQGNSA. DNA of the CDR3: TGTGCCAGCAGCCAAAGGACATCCTACGAGCAGTACTTC. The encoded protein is CASSQRTSYEQYF.

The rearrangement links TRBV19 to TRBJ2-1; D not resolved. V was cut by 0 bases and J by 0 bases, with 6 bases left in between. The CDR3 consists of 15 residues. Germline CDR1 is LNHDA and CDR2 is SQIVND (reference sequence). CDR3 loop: CASSIEEISYNEQFF. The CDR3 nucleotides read TGTGCCAGTAGTATAGAAGAGATCTCCTACAATGAGCAGTTCTTC.

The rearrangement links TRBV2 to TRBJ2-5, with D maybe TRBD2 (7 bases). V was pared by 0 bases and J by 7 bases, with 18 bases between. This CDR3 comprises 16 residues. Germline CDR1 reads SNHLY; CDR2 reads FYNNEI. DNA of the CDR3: TGTGCCAGCAGTGAAGCGCGGGGGCCGGAGGGCGGGACCCAGTACTTC. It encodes CASSEARGPEGGTQYF.

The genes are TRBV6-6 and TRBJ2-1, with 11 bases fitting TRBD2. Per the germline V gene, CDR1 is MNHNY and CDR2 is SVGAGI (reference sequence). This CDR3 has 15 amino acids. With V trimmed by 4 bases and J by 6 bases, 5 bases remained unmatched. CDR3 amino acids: CASSLLAGALNEQFF. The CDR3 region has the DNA TGTGCCAGCAGTTTACTAGCGGGGGCCCTCAATGAGCAGTTCTTC.

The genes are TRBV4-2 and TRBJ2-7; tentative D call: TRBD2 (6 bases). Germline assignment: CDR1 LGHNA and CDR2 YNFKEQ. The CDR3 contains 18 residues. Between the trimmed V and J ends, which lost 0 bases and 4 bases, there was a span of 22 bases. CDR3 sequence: CASSQEYSTGLAWYEQYF. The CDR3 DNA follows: TGTGCCAGCAGCCAAGAATATTCAACTGGTCTAGCGTGGTACGAGCAGTACTTC.

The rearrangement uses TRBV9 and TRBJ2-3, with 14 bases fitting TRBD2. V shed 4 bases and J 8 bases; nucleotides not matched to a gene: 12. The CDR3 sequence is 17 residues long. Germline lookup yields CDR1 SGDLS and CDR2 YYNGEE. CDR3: CASSPFQGLAGAGTQYF. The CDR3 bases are TGTGCCAGCAGCCCATTCCAGGGACTAGCGGGAGCGGGTACGCAGTATTTT.

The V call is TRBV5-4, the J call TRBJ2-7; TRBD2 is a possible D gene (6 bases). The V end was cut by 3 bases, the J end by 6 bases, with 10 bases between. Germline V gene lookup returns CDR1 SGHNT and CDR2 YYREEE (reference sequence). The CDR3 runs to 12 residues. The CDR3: CASSWGGGEQYF. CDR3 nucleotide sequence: TGTGCCAGCAGCTGGGGAGGAGGCGAGCAGTACTTC.

The CDR3 DNA is TGTGCCACCAGCGCAGGGACAGGGGACGAAGACATTCAGTACTTC. Its translation is CATSAGTGDEDIQYF. The gene calls are TRBV15 and TRBJ2-4, with 10 bases matching TRBD1. J gave up 8 bases and V 5 bases, and 9 bases lay outside the gene matches. Germline V lookup: CDR1 LNHNV, CDR2 YYDKDF (reference sequence). The CDR3 has 15 residues.